This T cell receptor beta chain was obtained from a study of blood T cell repertoires in COVID-19. Study as a whole: Researchers got acute and convalescent COVID-19 samples from the United States, Italy and Spain. PBMCs, B-cell-depleted T cells, or T cells were the source of the cDNA or gDNA that made up the material.

Authors' data handling: Scientists estimated how many nucleated cells there were by amplifying reference gene primers. Measured with immunoSEQ multiplex PCR; TCRdb has only the in-frame clones, and not every one. V, J and clone size are taken as reported in that table, and D and trimming were inferred from the DNA itself. This table has some 150,000 clones, roughly 87% appearing once. The V segment lost 5 bases and the J segment 9 bases; nucleotides outside the gene matches: 5. This CDR3 comprises 12 residues. From germline, CDR1 is GTSNPN and CDR2 SVGIG (reference sequence). The V gene is TRBV30, the J gene TRBJ1-3, with TRBD1 matching 9 bases. This receptor was taken from a woman aged 50 to 60 with acute or convalescent COVID-19. Sequenced sample: peripheral blood. The CDR3 DNA is TGTGCCTGGGGACAGGGGATGGGCACCATATATTTT. Protein sequence: CAWGQGMGTIYF.